The 28 T cell receptor beta chains listed next were all sequenced from one sample in a study of blood T cell repertoires in COVID-19. Libraries were prepared by immunoSEQ multiplex PCR; TCRdb keeps only in-frame clonotypes and omits some of them. This sample has around 200,000 clones, with 84% found just once. The material sequenced was peripheral blood. These receptor sequences come from a human donor in a cohort sampled during active COVID-19.

This chain links TRBV15 with TRBJ1-4, with D possibly being TRBD1 (6 bases). This CDR3 comprises 15 residues. Germline V gene lookup returns CDR1 LNHNV and CDR2 YYDKDF (reference sequence). Trimming removed 8 bases from V and 0 bases from J, with 13 bases in between. The CDR3 spells CATDPGTTTNEKLFF. DNA of the CDR3: TGTGCCACCGACCCGGGGACAACAACTAATGAAAAACTGTTTTTT.

This chain connects TRBV7-8 to TRBJ1-1; a weak D match, TRBD1 (6 bases). Germline V CDR1 and CDR2: SGHVS, FQNEAQ. The V end was cut by 1 base, the J end by 8 bases, with 11 bases between. The CDR3 covers 13 residues. The CDR3 loop is CASSLVEQGEAFF. As DNA, the CDR3 is TGTGCCAGCAGCTTAGTGGAACAGGGAGAAGCTTTCTTT.

The rearrangement links TRBV11-2 to TRBJ1-2; 7 bases are shared with TRBD1. Germline-derived CDR1 and CDR2 are SGHAT and FQNNGV. The CDR3 extends over 15 amino acids. V lost 5 bases to trimming and J lost 3 bases; unmatched junction nucleotides: 9. CDR3 DNA: TGTGCCAGCAGCGCGTACAGGGGATTAGACTATGGCTACACCTTC. It encodes CASSAYRGLDYGYTF.

The CDR3 nucleotides are TGCGCCAGCCAGGACAGGGGTTACTACGAGCAGTACTTC. Encoded protein: CASQDRGYYEQYF. This sequence joins TRBV10-2 and TRBJ2-7; TRBD1 matches at 9 bases. The CDR3 extends over 13 amino acids. V trimming: 8 bases; J trimming: 3 bases; junction bases outside the gene matches: 5. Germline V gives CDR1 WSHSY, CDR2 SAAADI.

The chain recombines TRBV28 with TRBJ2-4; maybe TRBD1 (8 bases). V was pared by 8 bases and J by 5 bases, with 13 bases between. The germline V gene encodes CDR1 MDHEN and CDR2 SYDVKM. CDR3 length equals 13 residues. CDR3 DNA: TGTGCCAGCGGACAGGGAGGGCAAAACATTCAGTACTTC. It is translated as CASGQGGQNIQYF.

V usage is TRBV30 and J usage is TRBJ1-6, with D perhaps matching TRBD1 (6 bases). The ends were cut back, 4 bases at V and 6 bases at J, with 16 bases in the middle. The CDR3 extends over 15 amino acids. The germline gives CDR1 GTSNPN, CDR2 SVGIG (reference sequence). DNA of the CDR3: TGTGCCTGGAATAGCTACGGACAGAGTAATTCACCCCTCCACTTT. Its translation: CAWNSYGQSNSPLHF.

In this sample, this clone turned up once. The chain recombines TRBV7-2 with TRBJ1-4; D is uncertain. Germline values: CDR1 SGHTA, CDR2 FQGNSA. V dropped 1 base and J dropped 5 bases, with 5 bases sitting between them. CDR3 length: 13 amino acids. The CDR3 DNA reads TGTGCCAGCAGCTTAGACGGGAATGAAAAACTGTTTTTT. Translated: CASSLDGNEKLFF.

This rearrangement joins TRBV19 to TRBJ1-4; tentative D call: TRBD1 (6 bases). V lost 5 bases, J lost 4 bases, and 11 bases lay in between. Germline-derived CDR1 and CDR2 are LNHDA and SQIVND (reference sequence). This CDR3 comprises 14 residues. The CDR3 bases are TGTGCCAGTAGTGTTGGGGGCCTTAATGAAAAACTGTTTTTT. It codes for CASSVGGLNEKLFF.

The chain carries TRBV6-5 and TRBJ1-1; tentatively, D is TRBD1 (6 bases). This CDR3 comprises 14 residues. The germline V gene has CDR1 MNHEY and CDR2 SVGAGI. Trimming took off 4 bases at V and 4 bases at J, with 13 bases between the two ends. CDR3 loop: CASSSQGPSTEAFF. The CDR3 DNA sequence: TGTGCCAGCAGTTCCCAGGGGCCGAGCACTGAAGCTTTCTTT.

A remark on this clone: Other DNA sequences in this sample translate to the same CDR3. This chain joins TRBV6-1 and TRBJ1-1; TRBD1 might be the D (6 bases). Trimming removed 3 bases from V and 0 bases from J, with 8 bases in between. CDR1 MNHNS and CDR2 SASEGT come from the germline V gene. The length of the CDR3 is 14 residues. The CDR3 bases are TGTGCCAGCAGTGACACAGGGATGAACACTGAAGCTTTCTTT. Translating it yields CASSDTGMNTEAFF.

Only a few counts were recorded for this clone. The V call is TRBV7-2, the J call TRBJ1-2, with TRBD1 matching over 12 bases. The germline V gene encodes CDR1 SGHTA and CDR2 FQGNSA. The CDR3 runs 16 residues. V shed 3 bases, J shed 7 bases, and the junction held 9 bases outside the gene matches. The CDR3 reads CASSFSAGQGAVGYTF. In DNA, the CDR3 is TGTGCCAGCAGCTTTTCTGCGGGACAGGGGGCAGTTGGCTACACCTTC.

This clone was seen only once. V is TRBV2 and J is TRBJ1-1; weak D call: TRBD1 (5 bases). Germline assignment: CDR1 SNHLY and CDR2 FYNNEI. This CDR3 region has 16 residues. The V end was cut by 7 bases, the J end by 8 bases, with 26 bases between. CDR3 region: CASTKGHGWAGLEAFF. As DNA, the CDR3 is TGTGCCAGCACGAAGGGGCACGGTTGGGCAGGGTTGGAAGCTTTCTTT.

The count of this clone is one. This sequence joins TRBV5-1 and TRBJ2-7; 8 positions match TRBD2. Per the germline V gene, CDR1 is SGHRS and CDR2 is YFSETQ. V lost 0 bases and J lost 7; bases outside the gene matches: 15. CDR3 length: 17 residues. The CDR3 region is CASSLAGTGGPGGEQYF. The CDR3 nucleotides read TGCGCCAGCAGCTTGGCCGGAACGGGGGGGCCTGGAGGGGAGCAGTACTTC.

V gene TRBV4-2 combines with J gene TRBJ2-3; possibly TRBD2 for D (6 bases). Per the germline V gene, CDR1 is LGHNA and CDR2 is YNFKEQ. CDR3 length: 16 amino acids. With 3 bases removed from V and 4 bases from J, the gap between germline ends came to 17 bases. CDR3 nucleotide sequence: TGTGCCAGCAGCCACCTCCCCGGGGGAGGCTCAGATACGCAGTATTTT. This translates into CASSHLPGGGSDTQYF.

This chain connects TRBV5-3 to TRBJ1-2; 9 positions match TRBD1. TRBV5-3 is labeled an ORF, and its function is uncertain. The V segment lost 4 bases and the J segment 4 bases; nucleotides outside the gene matches: 11. This CDR3 region has 16 residues. The DNA for the CDR3 is TGTGCCAGAAGCCCATGGACAGGGGAAGGGGGCTATGGCTACACCTTC. Its translation: CARSPWTGEGGYGYTF.

This clone was detected only once. V is TRBV5-4 and J is TRBJ2-1; the D is unclear. The CDR3 runs to 15 residues. V gave up 6 bases and J gave up 0 bases, with 13 bases separating them. Germline V gene sequence: CDR1 SGHNT, CDR2 YYREEE (reference sequence). CDR3 bases: TGTGCCAGCACCCTGAATCTAGACTCCTACAATGAGCAGTTCTTC. Translated: CASTLNLDSYNEQFF.

The chain uses TRBV5-1 and TRBJ2-1; 7 nucleotides line up with TRBD2. This CDR3 spans 14 amino acids. Losses at the gene ends were 3 bases for V and 8 bases for J; bases not matched to a gene: 8. Germline V lookup: CDR1 SGHRS, CDR2 YFSETQ. The CDR3 nucleotides are TGCGCCAGCAGCTCGGGAGGTGTAGGGGATGAGCAGTTCTTC. Its protein product is CASSSGGVGDEQFF.

The rearrangement links TRBV10-1 to TRBJ2-2; the match to TRBD1 covers 10 bases. The trim removed 5 bases at V and 5 bases at J, leaving 8 bases unmatched. This CDR3 contains 16 residues. The germline V gene encodes CDR1 WNHNN and CDR2 SYGVQD (reference sequence). DNA for the CDR3: TGCGCCAGCAGTCCGGTTGGGACAGGGGATACCGGGGAGCTGTTTTTT. Its translation is CASSPVGTGDTGELFF.

The chain is built from TRBV10-2 and TRBJ2-3; the match to TRBD2 covers 10 bases. V lost 6 bases, J lost 1 base, and 4 bases stayed unmatched. The germline gives CDR1 WSHSY, CDR2 SAAADI. The CDR3 runs 15 residues. This CDR3 is CASRERGGRTDTQYF. The CDR3 DNA reads TGCGCCAGCAGGGAGCGGGGGGGGCGCACAGATACGCAGTATTTT.

This chain joins TRBV7-9 and TRBJ2-7; TRBD1 matches at 8 bases. J was trimmed by 6 bases and V by 5 bases; bases with no gene match: 9. Per the germline V gene, CDR1 is SEHNR and CDR2 is FQNEAQ (reference sequence). The CDR3 covers 14 residues. The CDR3 loop reads CASSQDREVSEQYF. CDR3 sequence (DNA): TGTGCCAGCAGCCAGGACAGGGAGGTGTCCGAGCAGTACTTC.

The V call is TRBV18, the J call TRBJ2-4, with TRBD1 matching over 7 bases. Germline CDR1 KGHSH, CDR2 LQKENI. This CDR3 is 15 amino acids long. J lost 3 bases, V lost 6 bases, and 8 bases had no gene match. The CDR3: CASSTGTEIKNIQYF. In DNA, the CDR3 is TGTGCCAGCTCTACCGGGACAGAGATCAAAAACATTCAGTACTTC.

The chain combines TRBV15 with TRBJ2-3; TRBD2 matches at 8 bases. This CDR3 region has 15 residues. Trimming removed 4 bases from V and 3 bases from J; junction bases left unmatched: 6. Germline loops: CDR1 LNHNV, CDR2 YYDKDF (reference sequence). CDR3 residues: CATSNGGAGTDTQYF. CDR3 coding DNA: TGTGCCACCAGCAACGGGGGGGCCGGGACAGATACGCAGTATTTT.

V is TRBV7-2 and J is TRBJ2-2; 8 nucleotides agree with TRBD2. V lost 1 base to trimming and J lost 3 bases; unmatched junction nucleotides: 10. Germline loops: CDR1 SGHTA, CDR2 FQGNSA. The CDR3 is 18 residues long. The CDR3 spells CASSLEGLLAEYTGELFF. CDR3 DNA: TGTGCCAGCAGCTTAGAAGGGCTACTAGCGGAGTACACCGGGGAGCTGTTTTTT.

The rearrangement links TRBV27 to TRBJ2-7; 7 bases align to TRBD1. Germline CDR1 reads MNHEY; CDR2 reads SMNVEV (reference sequence). The CDR3 loop spans 15 amino acids. V dropped 2 bases and J dropped 3; count of bases not matched to a gene: 7. The CDR3 is CASSLVGTADYEQYF. The CDR3 coding sequence is TGTGCCAGCAGTTTAGTCGGGACAGCTGACTACGAGCAGTACTTC.

This rearrangement joins TRBV13 to TRBJ2-7; 9 nucleotides align to TRBD1. CDR3 length equals 15 residues. CDR1 is PRHDT, CDR2 FYEKMQ, per germline (reference sequence). After removal of 5 bases from V and 0 bases from J, the junction contained 5 bases not matched to a gene. The CDR3 region has the DNA TGTGCCAGCAGCCTCCGGGACAGGGCCTCCTACGAGCAGTACTTC. Amino acids: CASSLRDRASYEQYF.

The chain uses TRBV5-1 and TRBJ1-1; D remains ambiguous. Germline V CDR1 and CDR2: SGHRS, YFSETQ. V shed 5 bases and J shed 0 bases, with 14 bases lying between them. This CDR3 spans 15 amino acids. The chain's CDR3 is CASRPETTMNTEAFF. CDR3 DNA sequence: TGCGCCAGCAGACCTGAGACAACCATGAACACTGAAGCTTTCTTT.

The gene calls are TRBV5-4 and TRBJ2-3; 9 nucleotides line up with TRBD2. J lost 2 bases, V lost 4 bases, and 8 bases had no gene match. From germline, CDR1 is SGHNT and CDR2 YYREEE (reference sequence). The CDR3 is made up of 16 amino acids. The CDR3 bases are TGTGCCAGCAGCCTGGGGGTAGCGGGGGACACAGATACGCAGTATTTT. Its protein is CASSLGVAGDTDTQYF. Using reference TRBV5-4 and TRBJ2-3 for the parts outside the CDR3, the full variable domain is ETGVTQSPTHLIKTRGQQVTLRCSSQSGHNTVSWYQQALGQGPQFIFQYYREEENGRGNFPPRFSGLQFPNYSSELNVNALELDDSALYLCASSLGVAGDTDTQYFGPGTRLTVL.

This clone was seen only a few times. The V and J genes are TRBV7-9 and TRBJ1-6; 10 bases fit TRBD1. This CDR3 spans 13 amino acids. The germline gives CDR1 SEHNR, CDR2 FQNEAQ (reference sequence). The ends lost 8 bases at V and 9 bases at J; junction bases unmatched: 4. CDR3: CASGGDRGSPLHF. The CDR3 DNA reads TGTGCCAGCGGGGGGGACAGGGGTTCACCCCTCCACTTT.